The 24 T cell receptor beta chains listed next were all sequenced from one sample in a study of blood T cell repertoires in COVID-19. This table comes from immunoSEQ multiplex PCR, and its TCRdb copy is limited to in-frame clones, with some not included. Among a few hundred thousand clones listed, approximately 82% were seen once. Sequenced material: peripheral blood. All receptors come from a man in his thirties or forties who had recovered from COVID-19.

The chain is built from TRBV10-3 and TRBJ2-6; 10 nucleotides agree with TRBD1. This CDR3 comprises 14 residues. Trimming cost V 11 bases and J 6 bases; bases outside gene matches: 7. Germline CDR1 ENHRY, CDR2 SYGVKD. The CDR3 sequence: CAESGTGVANVLTF. CDR3 bases: TGTGCCGAATCCGGGACAGGGGTGGCCAACGTCCTGACTTTC.

This clone showed up just once. The V and J genes are TRBV6-5 and TRBJ1-2; 10 bases match TRBD1. This CDR3 has 15 amino acids. The germline V gene encodes CDR1 MNHEY and CDR2 SVGAGI. V was pared by 2 bases and J by 5 bases, with 5 bases of the junction left unmatched. CDR3 nucleotide sequence: TGTGCCAGCAGTTACACCGGGACAGGGGAATATGGCTACACCTTC. It codes for CASSYTGTGEYGYTF.

The V and J genes are TRBV12-5 and TRBJ2-3, with D hard to call. Trimming removed 2 bases from V and 4 bases from J, with 13 bases in between. The CDR3 consists of 15 residues. The germline V gene encodes CDR1 LGHNT and CDR2 FRNRAP. CDR3 nucleotide sequence: TGTGCTAGTGGTTTGACCTTACCAGAGGCAGATACGCAGTATTTT. Amino acids: CASGLTLPEADTQYF.

The genes are TRBV19 and TRBJ1-5; 7 bases match TRBD1. The CDR3 consists of 14 residues. The germline gives CDR1 LNHDA, CDR2 SQIVND (reference sequence). Losses at the gene ends were 5 bases for V and 3 bases for J; bases not matched to a gene: 4. CDR3 amino acids: CASSPGQLNQPQHF. CDR3 DNA: TGTGCCAGTAGTCCGGGACAGCTCAATCAGCCCCAGCATTTT.

This chain uses TRBV28 with TRBJ2-1, with D maybe TRBD2 (6 bases). The CDR3 runs 16 residues. V lost 6 bases, J lost 8 bases, and 23 bases lay in between. Germline loops: CDR1 MDHEN, CDR2 SYDVKM. In DNA, the CDR3 is TGTGCCAGCAGCCCTATCGGCGGGGTTCAGATGTATGAGCAGTTCTTC. Protein sequence: CASSPIGGVQMYEQFF. The full variable domain, in which reference TRBV28 and TRBJ2-1 provide the parts outside the CDR3, is DVKVTQSSRYLVKRTGEKVFLECVQDMDHENMFWYRQDPGLGLRLIYFSYDVKMKEKGDIPEGYSVSREKKERFSLILESASTNQTSMYLCASSPIGGVQMYEQFFGPGTRLTVL.

The chain couples TRBV4-2 to TRBJ2-5; TRBD1 aligns across 8 bases. Germline V gene lookup returns CDR1 LGHNA and CDR2 YNFKEQ. V was clipped by 3 bases and J by 5 bases; unmatched bases: 8. The CDR3 totals 15 residues. CDR3 bases: TGTGCCAGCAGCCAGACTCAGGGGGCCGGGGAGACCCAGTACTTC. Amino acid sequence: CASSQTQGAGETQYF.

This clone showed up just a few times. The gene calls are TRBV18 and TRBJ2-1; no reliable D call. V gave up 3 bases and J gave up 4 bases, with 10 bases separating them. Germline V gene lookup returns CDR1 KGHSH and CDR2 LQKENI. This CDR3 comprises 14 residues. For the CDR3, the DNA is TGTGCCAGCTCACCCTTAGTTGATTACAATGAGCAGTTCTTC. This sequence encodes CASSPLVDYNEQFF.

V usage is TRBV10-3 and J usage is TRBJ1-2, with 7 nucleotides matching TRBD1. This CDR3 is 14 amino acids long. Germline V gene lookup returns CDR1 ENHRY and CDR2 SYGVKD. The J segment lost 4 bases and the V segment lost 10 bases, leaving 12 bases of the junction unmatched. The CDR3 sequence is CASRDSASVYGYTF. In nucleotides, the CDR3 is TGTGCCAGCCGGGACAGCGCGTCTGTCTATGGCTACACCTTC.

V gene TRBV3-1 (or the pseudogene TRBV3-2) combines with J gene TRBJ2-1; 7 nucleotides align to TRBD1. The CDR3 runs 15 residues. Trimming took 5 bases from V and 6 from J; bases not matched to a gene: 10. Germline values: CDR1 LGHDT, CDR2 YNNKEL (reference sequence). The CDR3 sequence: CASSEGTAAVNEQFF. As DNA, the CDR3 is TGTGCCAGCAGCGAAGGGACAGCCGCCGTCAATGAGCAGTTCTTC.

V is TRBV10-1 and J is TRBJ2-7; possible D gene TRBD1, 5 bases. V was shortened by 6 bases and J by 6 bases, with 12 bases between the two germline ends. This CDR3 region has 12 residues. Germline CDR1 reads WNHNN; CDR2 reads SYGVQD (reference sequence). CDR3 protein: CASRLTVVEQYV. CDR3 in DNA: TGCGCCAGCAGGCTGACAGTCGTCGAGCAGTACGTC.

The chain recombines TRBV5-5 with TRBJ1-2, with 7 bases that match TRBD1. V shed 5 bases and J 3 bases; nucleotides not matched to a gene: 4. Germline V gene sequence: CDR1 SGHKS, CDR2 YYEKEE (reference sequence). The CDR3 contains 13 residues. In nucleotides, the CDR3 is TGTGCCAGCAGGGAACAGGGGTACTATGGCTACACCTTC. Translated, it gives CASREQGYYGYTF.

The rearrangement uses TRBV2 and TRBJ2-7, with D perhaps matching TRBD2 (5 bases). The CDR3 is made up of 12 amino acids. Deletions cut 6 bases from V and 7 bases from J, with 13 bases between. Germline V gene lookup returns CDR1 SNHLY and CDR2 FYNNEI. The DNA for the CDR3 is TGTGCCAGCAGAAACAGCGGTGATGAGCAGTACTTC. It encodes CASRNSGDEQYF.

The rearrangement joins TRBV28 to TRBJ2-2; 7 nucleotides match TRBD1. The CDR3 is 14 residues long. Losses at the gene ends were 2 bases for V and 7 bases for J; bases not matched to a gene: 4. Germline loops: CDR1 MDHEN, CDR2 SYDVKM. The CDR3 coding sequence is TGTGCCAGCAGTTTAGAGGGGGCCGGCGGGGAGCTGTTTTTT. It is translated as CASSLEGAGGELFF.

This chain connects TRBV21-1 to TRBJ2-3; TRBD1 reflects the table's D call only, with no check against the DNA. TRBV21-1 corresponds to a pseudogene. The CDR3 sequence is 18 residues long. CDR3 nucleotide sequence: TGTGCCAGCAGCAAAGCGGGTCTCGGACAGGGGGCGAAAGATACGCAGTATTTT. Amino acid sequence: CASSKAGLGQGAKDTQYF.

The rearrangement links TRBV4-1 to TRBJ2-6; D not certain. CDR1 and CDR2 (germline): MGHRA, YSYEKL. Trimming left V 0 bases short and J 4 bases short, with 10 bases between. This CDR3 is 16 amino acids long. The CDR3 nucleotides read TGCGCCAGCAGCCAAGATCAGGTGCTCGGGGCCAACGTCCTGACTTTC. Translation: CASSQDQVLGANVLTF.

The V call is TRBV11-1, the J call TRBJ2-3, with D maybe TRBD2 (5 bases). CDR3 length equals 14 residues. Germline V lookup: CDR1 SGHAT, CDR2 FQDESV (reference sequence). V was clipped by 6 bases and J by 0 bases, with 10 bases between them. The chain's CDR3 is CASRDFYSTDTQYF. CDR3 DNA: TGTGCCAGCAGGGACTTCTACAGCACAGATACGCAGTATTTT.

This clone was observed a single time. The chain combines TRBV6-2 or TRBV6-3 with TRBJ1-5; 11 bases fit TRBD1. This CDR3 region has 16 residues. Germline trimming cut 4 bases from V and 9 bases from J; bases unmatched to any gene: 11. CDR1 and CDR2 from the germline V gene are MNHEY and SVGEGT. As DNA, the CDR3 is TGTGCCAGCAGTTCATCCGGGACAGGGGGTATGGGGCCCCAGCATTTT. This gives the protein CASSSSGTGGMGPQHF.

The chain combines TRBV4-1 with TRBJ2-1; perhaps TRBD1 as D (6 bases). The CDR3 runs to 13 residues. V was trimmed by 5 bases and J by 7 bases, leaving 12 bases between them. The germline V gene encodes CDR1 MGHRA and CDR2 YSYEKL. In DNA, the CDR3 is TGCGCCAGCAGCTGGACAGCCTTTAATGAGCAGTTCTTC. It is translated as CASSWTAFNEQFF.

The CDR3 reads CASSRDRSNTGELFF. For the CDR3, the DNA is TGTGCCAGCAGTCGGGACAGGTCGAACACCGGGGAGCTGTTTTTT. The genes are TRBV6-5 and TRBJ2-2; 8 positions agree with TRBD1. The CDR3 is made up of 15 amino acids. V gave up 5 bases and J gave up 0 bases; unmatched junction bases: 2. Per the germline V gene, CDR1 is MNHEY and CDR2 is SVGAGI.

This chain uses TRBV3-1 (or the pseudogene TRBV3-2) with TRBJ1-3; 7 bases fit TRBD1. Germline assignment: CDR1 LGHDT and CDR2 YNNKEL (reference sequence). The CDR3 extends over 16 amino acids. The ends lost 1 base at V and 3 bases at J; junction bases unmatched: 6. In DNA, the CDR3 is TGTGCCAGCAGCCAAGGGGGCAGGACAGGTGGAAACACCATATATTTT. Translating it yields CASSQGGRTGGNTIYF.

The genes are TRBV10-2 and TRBJ1-1, with 8 bases fitting TRBD1. V trimming: 7 bases; J trimming: 4 bases; junction bases outside the gene matches: 11. The CDR3 covers 15 residues. Looked up from germline, CDR1 is WSHSY and CDR2 is SAAADI. CDR3 residues: CASKTYRGSSTEAFF. The CDR3 bases are TGCGCCAGCAAGACCTACAGGGGGTCTTCCACTGAAGCTTTCTTT.

V usage is TRBV1 and J usage is TRBJ1-4. TRBV1 is a listed pseudogene. This CDR3 region has 15 residues. CDR3 nucleotides: TGCACCAGCAGCCAAGATTCGAGCCCTAGTGAAAAACTGTTTTTT. Encoded protein: CTSSQDSSPSEKLFF.

This sequence joins TRBV10-2 and TRBJ1-1, with D possibly matching TRBD1 (6 bases). Germline CDR1 is WSHSY and CDR2 is SAAADI. With 3 bases removed from V and 1 base from J, the gap between germline ends came to 9 bases. This CDR3 contains 14 residues. The chain's CDR3 is CASSEGGRNTEAFF. The CDR3 DNA reads TGCGCCAGCAGTGAAGGGGGTAGGAACACTGAAGCTTTCTTT.

V is TRBV6-4 and J is TRBJ2-1; D perhaps matches TRBD1 (6 bases). Trimming removed 0 bases at V and 9 bases at J, with 6 bases between. The length of the CDR3 is 12 residues. CDR1 and CDR2 from the germline V gene are MRHNA and SNTAGT. CDR3 protein: CASSDSGAEQFF. For the CDR3, the DNA is TGTGCCAGCAGTGACTCGGGGGCTGAGCAGTTCTTC.